This TCR beta chain was sequenced during a study of cytomegalovirus exposure and HLA in healthy donors. As concerns this clone: Its antigen is not known.

The J segment lost 8 bases and the V segment lost 2 bases, leaving 5 bases of the junction unmatched. Germline V CDR1 and CDR2: SEHNR, FQNEAQ (reference sequence). CDR3 length: 14 amino acids. Vbeta (60) and Jbeta (13) primers were used in the PCR. Profiled with immunoSEQ multiplex PCR; TCRdb holds only in-frame clones, not every one. This table holds 200,000 to 300,000 clones, approximately 84% found once. Study results and caveats: The authors later found most CMV-associated TCR beta chains appeared HLA-restricted. According to the study, some 160 TCR beta chains were cytomegalovirus-associated. Generally TCR sequences proved uncommon, though certain public TCRs appeared in numerous donors. There was a cluster of highly shared sequence variants that was likely a sequencing artifact.

The source is a woman in her thirties or forties in good health and CMV-seropositive. The genes are TRBV7-9 and TRBJ1-2; 10 bases map to TRBD1. Sequencing was performed on PBMCs. The CDR3 spells CASSLRQGAEGYTF. The DNA of the CDR3 is TGTGCCAGCAGCTTAAGACAGGGGGCGGAAGGCTACACCTTC. Full variable domain (missing parts from reference TRBV7-9 and TRBJ1-2): DTGVSQNPRHKITKRGQNVTFRCDPISEHNRLYWYRQTLGQGPEFLTYFQNEAQLEKSRLLSDRFSAERPKGSFSTLEIQRTEQGDSAMYLCASSLRQGAEGYTFGSGTRLTVV.